This is a list of T cell receptor beta chains from one sample in a study of T cell responses to AZD1222 COVID-19 vaccine. Sequencing used immunoSEQ multiplex PCR; TCRdb keeps in-frame clones, though not all of them. The profile shows around 160,000 clones, about 88% of them singletons. The starting material was peripheral blood, obtained on day 0 of AZD1222 vaccination. The receptor source for this set is an adult in good health. CDR3s include the opening cysteine and the closing phenylalanine or tryptophan.

V gene: TRBV27
J gene: TRBJ1-4
CDR3 protein: CASSFGRREKLFF

V gene: TRBV15
J gene: TRBJ1-1
CDR3 protein: CATSRDTGVYTEAFF

V gene: TRBV4-3
J gene: TRBJ1-5
CDR3 protein: CASSQELLAGRQPQHF

V gene: TRBV5-4
J gene: TRBJ2-3
CDR3 protein: CASSLGGQPTDTQYF

V gene: TRBV5-8
J gene: TRBJ1-5
CDR3 protein: CASSLDTGGAGNQPQHF

V gene: TRBV7-9
J gene: TRBJ1-1
CDR3 protein: CASRGKGWNTEAFF

V gene: TRBV6-6
J gene: TRBJ1-5
CDR3 protein: CASSTNRGYQPQHF

V gene: TRBV5-1
J gene: TRBJ2-5
CDR3 protein: CASSLAGVGETQYF

V gene: TRBV7-2
J gene: TRBJ2-7
CDR3 protein: CASSPRTSGAYEQYF

V gene: TRBV3-1/TRBV3-2
J gene: TRBJ1-1
CDR3 protein: CASIYGTEAFF

V gene: TRBV6-4
J gene: TRBJ2-6
CDR3 protein: CASSGQDPLSGANVLTF

V gene: TRBV28
J gene: TRBJ1-1
CDR3 protein: CASRQGGSEAFF

V gene: TRBV25-1
J gene: TRBJ1-1
CDR3 protein: CASSEVGNTEAFF

V gene: TRBV6-1
J gene: TRBJ1-5
CDR3 protein: CASSESNLPQHF

V gene: TRBV5-8
J gene: TRBJ2-7
CDR3 protein: CAGETDRSSYEQYF

V gene: TRBV5-1
J gene: TRBJ1-5
CDR3 protein: CASSLDGGTNQPQHF

V gene: TRBV5-4
J gene: TRBJ2-1
CDR3 protein: CASSPQPGQGTSGSHNEQFF

V gene: TRBV2
J gene: TRBJ2-7
CDR3 protein: CASAYGTLATYEQYF

V gene: TRBV5-1
J gene: TRBJ1-2
CDR3 protein: CASSLEPTGGKAGYTF

V gene: TRBV27
J gene: TRBJ2-7
CDR3 protein: CASSFVRGLSYEQYF

V gene: TRBV27
J gene: TRBJ1-1
CDR3 protein: CASSLSSGPNTEAFF

V gene: TRBV5-6
J gene: TRBJ2-7
CDR3 protein: CASSLGTPYEQYF

V gene: TRBV30
J gene: TRBJ2-1
CDR3 protein: CAWSVGQGSYNEQFF

V gene: TRBV19
J gene: TRBJ1-5
CDR3 protein: CASSSRDVGNQPQHF

V gene: TRBV20-1
J gene: TRBJ1-1
CDR3 protein: CSARERAAFF

V gene: TRBV13
J gene: TRBJ1-6
CDR3 protein: CASSLQGKISPLHF

V gene: TRBV29-1
J gene: TRBJ2-7
CDR3 protein: CSVEVGQSSLGEQYF

V gene: TRBV5-1
J gene: TRBJ1-2
CDR3 protein: CASSPGLTYGYTF

V gene: TRBV4-3
J gene: TRBJ1-1
CDR3 protein: CASSQDGVRGTEAFF

V gene: TRBV21-1
J gene: TRBJ2-7
CDR3 protein: CASSKGRASGVLLGYEQYF

V gene: TRBV25-1
J gene: TRBJ1-2
CDR3 protein: CASSDPRQGGPYGYTF

V gene: TRBV28
J gene: TRBJ2-2
CDR3 protein: CASSLETGGGTGELFF

V gene: TRBV5-4
J gene: TRBJ1-1
CDR3 protein: CASSLGRPGTLNTEAFF